This T cell receptor beta chain was documented in a study of response to subunit inactivated influenza vaccine. Remarks on this clonotype: Its antigen is not identified.

TCRdb redid the calling of the RT-PCR reads with MiXCR, one entry per CDR3 protein. The profile shows about 650,000 distinct CDR3 sequences, roughly 14% of them singletons. This CDR3 is 15 amino acids long. Germline V gives CDR1 SGHTA, CDR2 FQGNSA. Trimming left V 5 bases short and J 3 bases short, with 15 bases between. Study-level findings and limits: Each seasonal flu vaccination may recruit only limited new T cells, authors suggested.

J is TRBJ2-3 and V is TRBV7-2; D perhaps matches TRBD2 (6 bases). The starting material was PBMCs from blood, obtained 12 days after vaccination. This TCR came from a man aged 45-65 years who received an inactivated influenza vaccine. The CDR3 loop is CASSPTGGLTDTQYF. The CDR3 DNA reads as TGTGCCAGCAGCCCAACAGGAGGGTTAACAGATACGCAGTATTTT.